This T cell receptor beta chain emerged from a study of technical replicates of blood from several donors. TCRdb keeps only in-frame clones here, not all; method: immunoSEQ multiplex PCR. Of under 85,000 clones listed, over 85% are singletons. The V gene's germline CDR1 is SNHLY and CDR2 FYNNEI. The CDR3 has 13 residues. Trimming took off 5 bases at V and 8 bases at J, with 12 bases between the two ends. This clone was seen more than once but under ten times. The rearrangement uses TRBV2 and TRBJ1-4; D perhaps matches TRBD1 (6 bases). Sequencing was done on a sample of T cells isolated from PBMCs. This TCR derives from a human donor in good health. The CDR3 region has the DNA TGTGCCAGCAGTTACAGGGTTCAAGAAAAACTGTTTTTT. This gives the protein CASSYRVQEKLFF.